What follows describes a single T cell receptor beta chain. This record comes from a study of cytomegalovirus exposure and HLA in healthy donors. PCR was performed using 60 Vbeta and 13 Jbeta primers. Libraries were prepared by immunoSEQ multiplex PCR; TCRdb keeps only in-frame clonotypes and omits some of them. The sample holds around 49,000 clones, around 81% seen once. CDR1 is MNHEY and CDR2 is SMNVEV in the germline V gene (reference sequence). The CDR3 consists of 15 residues. Trimming removed 6 bases from V and 2 bases from J, with 11 bases in between. The chain joins TRBV27 to TRBJ2-6; TRBD1 might be the D (6 bases). The sequenced sample consisted of PBMCs. This receptor was identified in a man in his thirties or forties in good health and CMV-seropositive. The CDR3 nucleotides read TGTGCCAGCAGGGGAACAGGGACTGGGGCCAACGTCCTGACTTTC. This translates into CASRGTGTGANVLTF.